The rows below give T cell receptor beta chains drawn from one sample of a study of tumor-infiltrating lymphocytes in primary liver carcinoma. Each CDR3 protein gets one entry after TCRdb re-called the multiplex PCR reads with MiXCR. The top ten clones hold about a tenth of a sample with some 120,000 distinct CDR3 sequences, 55% to 65% of them seen once. What was sequenced was liver tumor tissue from sampling region 1. The receptors shown here come from a woman aged 55 to 70 with primary liver carcinoma and hepatitis B virus infection. Both conserved end residues are part of each CDR3. Each record gives: V gene, D gene, clone size, J gene, CDR3 DNA, CDR3 protein. The D gene is left open where the match is weak. Size is stated for part of the rows, as once, few or many counts, or as a class when the clone is expanded.

V gene: TRBV12-3/TRBV12-4; D gene: TRBD2; clone size: -; J gene: TRBJ2-3; CDR3 DNA: TGTGCCAGCAGCCTCCGACTAGCGGATTCTAGGACAGATACGCAGTATTTT; CDR3 protein: CASSLRLADSRTDTQYF
V gene: TRBV6-2/TRBV6-3; D gene: TRBD1; clone size: -; J gene: TRBJ1-2; CDR3 DNA: TGTGCCGGCAGTTACTCCGGCAGGGGGCATGGCTACACCTTC; CDR3 protein: CAGSYSGRGHGYTF
V gene: TRBV28; D gene: -; clone size: -; J gene: TRBJ1-2; CDR3 DNA: TGTGCCAGCATGCAGGGGCATGGCTATGGCTACACCTTC; CDR3 protein: CASMQGHGYGYTF
V gene: TRBV10-1; D gene: -; clone size: many; J gene: TRBJ2-3; CDR3 DNA: TGCGCCAGCAGTGAGGGCAGCACAAGAGATACGCAGTATTTT; CDR3 protein: CASSEGSTRDTQYF
V gene: TRBV7-8; D gene: TRBD1; clone size: once; J gene: TRBJ1-4; CDR3 DNA: TGTGCCAGCAGCATACGACAGGGACTCAATGAAAAACTGTTTTTT; CDR3 protein: CASSIRQGLNEKLFF
V gene: TRBV11-2; D gene: -; clone size: -; J gene: TRBJ1-1; CDR3 DNA: TGTGCCAGCAGCCCCGGACAGTGGGCCTTGAACACTGAAGCTTTCTTC; CDR3 protein: CASSPGQWALNTEAFF
V gene: TRBV28; D gene: TRBD1; clone size: many; J gene: TRBJ1-4; CDR3 DNA: TGTGCCAGCAGTTTATCCGGGACAGGGGCAACTAATGAAAAACTGTTTTTT; CDR3 protein: CASSLSGTGATNEKLFF
V gene: TRBV11-2; D gene: TRBD2; clone size: many; J gene: TRBJ2-3; CDR3 DNA: TGTGCCAGCAGCTTAGTCGGCGGGAGGGGATATTCTAGCACAGATACGCAGTATTTT; CDR3 protein: CASSLVGGRGYSSTDTQYF
V gene: TRBV6-7; D gene: -; clone size: many; J gene: TRBJ1-2; CDR3 DNA: TGTGCCAGCAGACGGTGGTCAGGGTTGGCCTTCTATGGCTACACCTTC; CDR3 protein: CASRRWSGLAFYGYTF
V gene: TRBV30; D gene: -; clone size: few; J gene: TRBJ1-2; CDR3 DNA: TGTGCTTCCGTCTGGGGGATAAAAGGCTATGGCTACACCTTC; CDR3 protein: CASVWGIKGYGYTF
V gene: TRBV28; D gene: -; clone size: -; J gene: TRBJ2-1; CDR3 DNA: TGTGCCGCTGGGGGATACGATGAGCAGTTCTTC; CDR3 protein: CAAGGYDEQFF
V gene: TRBV28; D gene: TRBD1; clone size: -; J gene: TRBJ1-2; CDR3 DNA: TGTGCCAGCAGGGGGGGACAGGGGTTCTATGGCTACACCTTC; CDR3 protein: CASRGGQGFYGYTF
V gene: TRBV28; D gene: -; clone size: -; J gene: TRBJ2-5; CDR3 DNA: TGTGCCAGCCACCGACAAGGTAGGGCGGAGACCCGGTACTTC; CDR3 protein: CASHRQGRAETRYF
V gene: TRBV11-3; D gene: -; clone size: -; J gene: TRBJ2-3; CDR3 DNA: TGTGCCAGCAGCCCCCTGGCGGGTGGAACAAATACGCAGTATTTT; CDR3 protein: CASSPLAGGTNTQYF
V gene: TRBV29-1; D gene: TRBD2; clone size: -; J gene: TRBJ2-1; CDR3 DNA: TGCAGCGTTGAAGCGACCAGCGGGAGTAGGGATGAGCACTTCTTC; CDR3 protein: CSVEATSGSRDEHFF
V gene: TRBV11-2; D gene: -; clone size: -; J gene: TRBJ2-3; CDR3 DNA: TGTGCCAGCAACATAGTTGGGAGCACGGATACGCAGTATTTT; CDR3 protein: CASNIVGSTDTQYF